Below, 13 T cell receptor beta chains from the same sample are listed, as sequenced in a study of T cells after yellow fever vaccination (dated by TCRdb to about 2019). This specimen's treatment or condition label, interpreted: live attenuated yellow fever vaccine strain. The library was prepared using 5' RACE. These reads were obtained on an Illumina NovaSeq 6000. In-frame beta chains were kept once TCRdb had trimmed the public reads at Q25 with fastp and called clones with MiXCR. Each entry merges the rows of one CDR3 protein and shows their most common DNA and genes. This sample comprises roughly 400,000 distinct CDR3 sequences, about 19% of them detected only once. The top ten clones comprise over 15% of the sample. The sequences come from PBMCs, collected before the yellow fever booster vaccination. Receptor source: a man younger than 30 who received the YFV17D yellow fever vaccine.

This clonotype appeared a few times. The V call is TRBV7-2, the J call TRBJ2-7; 7 nucleotides align to TRBD1. CDR1 SGHTA and CDR2 FQGNSA come from the germline V gene. The junction had 9 bases not matched to a gene; V was cut back by 4 bases and J by 3 bases. The CDR3 runs 15 residues. CDR3 sequence (DNA): TGTGCCAGCAGCTCCTGGGACAGTCCTTTCTACGAGCAGTACGTC. Translating it yields CASSSWDSPFYEQYV.

The V call is TRBV15, the J call TRBJ2-7, with TRBD1 matching 7 bases. The V gene's germline CDR1 is LNHNV and CDR2 YYDKDF (reference sequence). Trimming took 0 bases from V and 3 from J; bases not matched to a gene: 2. The CDR3 runs to 14 residues. This chain's CDR3 is CATSRDQGDYEQYF. The CDR3 DNA follows: TGTGCCACCAGCAGAGATCAGGGGGACTACGAGCAGTACTTC.

This clonotype has more than one count but fewer than ten. The chain uses TRBV12-3 or TRBV12-4 and TRBJ2-3, with 7 bases identical to TRBD1. V dropped 3 bases and J dropped 3; count of bases not matched to a gene: 6. The CDR3 consists of 15 residues. The CDR3 protein is CASSFDGRGTDTQYF. For the CDR3, the DNA is TGTGCCAGCAGTTTCGATGGCAGGGGGACAGATACGCAGTATTTT.

Ten or more counts support this clonotype. The V and J genes are TRBV20-1 and TRBJ1-6, with D unclear. V was trimmed by 6 bases and J by 0 bases, leaving 6 bases between them. Germline lookup yields CDR1 DFQATT and CDR2 SNEGSKA (reference sequence). CDR3 length equals 13 residues. The CDR3 here is CSARSSYNSPLHF. CDR3 nucleotides: TGCAGTGCGCGGAGCTCCTATAATTCACCCCTCCACTTT.

This clonotype came up many times. The CDR3 DNA follows: TGTGCCAGTAGCCAGGGGCTTTTCCAAGAGACCCAGTACTTC. This codes for CASSQGLFQETQYF. The chain uses TRBV19 and TRBJ2-5; D may be TRBD1 (6 bases). The germline V gene encodes CDR1 LNHDA and CDR2 SQIVND (reference sequence). The CDR3 runs 14 residues. V lost 6 bases, J lost 1 base, and 12 bases lay in between.

This clonotype was picked up a small number of times. The chain employs TRBV15 and TRBJ2-7; D is undetermined. V lost 1 base to trimming and J lost 6 bases, with 16 bases between them. CDR3 length: 15 residues. Per the germline V gene, CDR1 is LNHNV and CDR2 is YYDKDF (reference sequence). Here the CDR3 reads CATSRVGDVLCEQYV. CDR3 bases: TGTGCCACCAGCAGAGTAGGTGATGTCCTCTGCGAGCAGTACGTC.

This clonotype was observed a handful of times. The chain has TRBV7-2 and TRBJ2-5, with D perhaps given as TRBD1 or TRBD2 (5 bases each). This CDR3 comprises 13 residues. Germline CDR1 and CDR2: SGHTA and FQGNSA. V was pared by 8 bases and J by 5 bases, with 15 bases between. CDR3 loop: CASLTGPEETQYF. The CDR3 nucleotides are TGTGCCAGCTTAACGGGACCTGAGGAGACCCAGTACTTC.

V usage is TRBV27 and J usage is TRBJ1-1, with 7 bases that match TRBD1. Trimming took 4 bases from V and 4 from J; bases not matched to a gene: 6. The germline gives CDR1 MNHEY, CDR2 SMNVEV (reference sequence). The CDR3 is 14 amino acids. CDR3 sequence: CASSSHTGATEAFF. The CDR3 nucleotides are TGTGCCAGCAGTTCTCATACAGGGGCCACTGAAGCTTTCTTT.

The chain employs TRBV20-1 and TRBJ2-3, with D perhaps matching TRBD1 or TRBD2 (5 bases each). Germline assignment: CDR1 DFQATT and CDR2 SNEGSKA (reference sequence). The V end was cut by 0 bases, the J end by 8 bases, with 18 bases between. CDR3 length: 15 residues. The CDR3, as DNA: TGCAGTGCTAGAGATATGAGGGGCACCCATCGTACGCAGTATTTT. The encoded protein is CSARDMRGTHRTQYF.

V is TRBV10-3 and J is TRBJ1-1, with TRBD1 identical over 12 bases. Losses at the gene ends were 10 bases for V and 7 bases for J; bases not matched to a gene: 4. Per germline, CDR1 ENHRY and CDR2 SYGVKD. The CDR3 extends over 12 amino acids. CDR3: CARGQGAGEAFF. CDR3 DNA sequence: TGTGCCAGGGGACAGGGGGCCGGTGAAGCTTTCTTT.

A single count supports this clonotype. The chain joins TRBV12-3 or TRBV12-4 to TRBJ1-5; D might be TRBD1 (5 bases). V was trimmed by 3 bases and J by 3 bases, leaving 15 bases between them. This CDR3 comprises 16 residues. CDR3 in DNA: TGTGCCAGCAGTTTGGGCGCAGGGCGGTACAATCAGCCCCAGCATTTT. Translation: CASSLGAGRYNQPQHF.

The chain links TRBV4-2 to TRBJ2-1; no firm D call. CDR1 LGHNA and CDR2 YNFKEQ come from the germline V gene. Trimming removed 1 base from V and 0 bases from J, with 13 bases in between. The CDR3 has 17 residues. The CDR3 DNA reads as TGTGCCAGCAGCCAAGCCACTACTACGAGCTCCTACAATGAGCAGTTCTTC. The encoded protein is CASSQATTTSSYNEQFF.

This clonotype has at least ten counts. This sequence joins TRBV6-5 and TRBJ2-2; maybe TRBD2 (7 bases). Deletions cut 8 bases from V and 0 bases from J, with 16 bases between. CDR1 and CDR2 from the germline V gene are MNHEY and SVGAGI. This CDR3 has 16 residues. CDR3 sequence (DNA): TGTGCCAGCTCCGGGGCGGGGGCGGCGAACACCGGGGAGCTGTTTTTT. Translating gives CASSGAGAANTGELFF.